The sequence of this T cell receptor beta chain was determined in a study of blood T cell repertoires in COVID-19. Looking at the study overall: Italy, Spain and the United States were the sources of the convalescent and acute COVID-19 samples. T cells, B-cell-depleted T cells, or PBMCs supplied cDNA or gDNA.

Germline V gene sequence: CDR1 SGHRS, CDR2 YFSETQ. The CDR3 has 14 residues. After removal of 4 bases from V and 4 bases from J, the junction contained 5 bases not matched to a gene. The authors' processing: Estimation of nucleated cell counts was performed using reference gene primer amplification. Repertoires were generated with immunoSEQ multiplex PCR, while TCRdb's copy carries only in-frame clones and drops some. V and J calls and clone size are those listed in that table; D and trimming were worked out from the DNA. This sample carries 160,000 or so clones, 85% to 90% of them seen once, and the ten largest clones take 15%.

The material sequenced was peripheral blood. The rearrangement links TRBV5-1 to TRBJ1-3; 7 bases fit TRBD1. The sequence derives from a woman in her thirties or forties with acute or convalescent COVID-19. CDR3 sequence reads: CASSPQTGGNTIYF. For the CDR3, the DNA is TGCGCCAGCAGCCCTCAGACAGGGGGAAACACCATATATTTT. Variable domain in full (rest from reference TRBV5-1 and TRBJ1-3): KAGVTQTPRYLIKTRGQQVTLSCSPISGHRSVSWYQQTPGQGLQFLFEYFSETQRNKGNFPGRFSGRQFSNSRSEMNVSTLELGDSALYLCASSPQTGGNTIYFGEGSWLTVV.